The entry below describes one TCR beta chain. The data originate from a study of blood T cell repertoires in COVID-19. Some clones are missing from TCRdb's copy, which holds only in-frame ones; the method was immunoSEQ multiplex PCR. In the table there are some 200,000 clones, under 85% of which are singletons. With 2 bases removed from V and 4 bases from J, the gap between germline ends came to 13 bases. CDR1 and CDR2 (germline): SGHNT, YYREEE (reference sequence). The CDR3 covers 15 residues. The receptor comes from a woman of 80 years or more with COVID-19, enrolled during active disease. The sample consisted of peripheral blood. This sequence joins TRBV5-4 and TRBJ1-5; TRBD1 is a possible D gene (6 bases). CDR3 DNA sequence: TGTGCCAGCAGCTTTAACCCGGACAGTAATCAGCCCCAGCATTTT. It yields the protein CASSFNPDSNQPQHF.